This TCR beta chain was documented in a study of human T cells and chemical hapten exposure. Germline V gene sequence: CDR1 LGHDT, CDR2 YNNKEL (reference sequence). J was trimmed by 3 bases and V by 3 bases; bases with no gene match: 6. This CDR3 spans 15 amino acids. The library attached unique molecular identifiers to individual cDNA molecules. Source study methods: Sampled TCR counts reached a median of 95,638 per sample, with values ranging from roughly 20,000 to 750,000. TCRdb reprocessed the 5' RACE reads via MiXCR and lists one record per CDR3 protein. In this record, the V and J calls reflect TCRdb's handling and not the investigators' own analysis. The sample consists of roughly 120,000 distinct CDR3 sequences, approximately 20% of them appearing once. Extraction of total RNA was performed on unfractionated whole blood.

The TCR comes from a human donor in good health. The gene calls are TRBV3-1 and TRBJ2-7; the match to TRBD1 covers 9 bases. The CDR3 sequence is CASSQPGQGSYEQYF. DNA for the CDR3: TGTGCCAGCAGCCAGCCCGGACAGGGGAGCTACGAGCAGTACTTC.